Below, one TCR beta chain is given with its context. This clone was picked up one time. Its antigen target is currently unknown. No much larger clone exists at a distance of one base, and base qualities are not known. The sample originates from a study of identifying expanded T cells in peripheral blood (dated 2019 in TCRdb). For the wider study: Separate aliquots of the same genomic DNA pool were sequenced to produce technical replicates, and four replicates were compared in pairs.

The paper's findings and limits, for the study overall: Across all healthy-donor time intervals, the beta-binomial model significantly lowered both the number of clones called differentially abundant and the false-positive rate. Across all healthy donors, variance in clone template counts between roughly 2-week samples was found to increase significantly with total template count. The authors expected biological variance in healthy repertoires might increase further over much longer intervals such as months to years. The binomial model flagged about 1.3 differentially abundant clones between technical replicates, compared with about 16 over approximately 2 weeks and approximately 19 over around 4 weeks.

No immune events, such as infections, were documented for the healthy donors during the collection period. To calibrate time-dependent variance in a beta-binomial model of T-cell clone differential abundance, blood repertoires from healthy donors were used as a training cohort. There were roughly 10 healthy donors in the training cohort, of whom 3 were female and 7 were male. The donors were between about 29 and 64 years old, with an average age of about 40 years. Obtained from a commercial supplier, whole blood was collected from each healthy donor at three time points set around 2 weeks apart. Genomic DNA was extracted from unsorted whole blood for immunosequencing. TCRbeta CDR3 regions were profiled by bias-controlled multiplex PCR amplification of genomic DNA with the immunoSEQ Assay. The study's processing was this. To quantify the absolute abundance of each unique TCRbeta CDR3 region, the sequences were collapsed and filtered. Differential abundance was assessed using a binomial (Fisher-equivalent) model and a beta-binomial model in which time-dependent variance fitted from healthy donors was added. Clones with fewer than 5 combined templates were removed, and a clone was called differentially abundant if the clone's Benjamini-Hochberg FDR was below 0.01. The form v = (b*log(k)+a)^2 was used to model beta-binomial variance as a function of total template count across the two samples. Not all clones reach the TCRdb copy of this immuneACCESS table, which keeps in-frame sequences only. Checked studies attribute under half of the gap to unresolved V genes and leave the rest unexplained. V and J calls and clone size are copied from that table; D and trimming were computed from the DNA. The sample table lists roughly 130,000 clones, around nine tenths of them with a count of one. The ten biggest clones cover 7.5% to 8.5% of the sample.

Trimming at the junction amounts to 0 bases on V and 5 bases on J, and the germline ends lie 16 bases apart. The CDR3 goes from the cysteine to the phenylalanine over 16 residues. The retained sequence is limited to the CDR3, 48 bases, with the frame set at the first base. The germline V gene supplies CDR1 MGHRA and CDR2 YSYEKL. Sequencing was performed on blood. The chain employs TRBV4-1 and TRBJ2-5; the D element could tentatively be TRBD1 or TRBD2, as 5 bases agree for each. The receptor was isolated from a person aged 18 to 69 in good health. The nucleotide sequence is given as TGCGCCAGCAGCCAAGATTGGGGACCGCCCGAGGAGACCCAGTACTTC. Its coded protein is CASSQDWGPPEETQYF.